One and the same sample provided the 9 T cell receptor beta chains below, sequenced in a study of molecular identifiers for immune sequencing clone quantification. TCRdb passed the PCR reads through MiXCR, listing each CDR3 protein once. The sample lists 9,500 to 15,000 distinct CDR3 sequences; about 18% were seen once. Sequencing was performed on naive CD8+ T cells from blood, with Jurkat cell RNA spiked in. As to subset: FACS-sorted CD8+CD4-CCR7+CD45RA+ naive T cells. These receptors all come from a human donor in good health. Some libraries in this study had Jurkat cell RNA spiked in.

In this sample, this clonotype is medium-sized. This chain joins TRBV7-8 and TRBJ2-5, with TRBD2 identical over 14 bases. This CDR3 region has 17 residues. Looked up from germline, CDR1 is SGHVS and CDR2 is FQNEAQ. V shed 2 bases, J shed 2 bases, and the junction held 4 bases outside the gene matches. CDR3 amino acids: CASSLSWTSGRQETQYF. In DNA form, the CDR3 reads TGTGCCAGCAGCTTATCCTGGACTAGCGGGAGGCAAGAGACCCAGTACTTC.

This clonotype is medium-sized. The V call is TRBV29-1, the J call TRBJ2-3, with D possibly matching TRBD1 (5 bases). The V gene's germline CDR1 is SQVTM and CDR2 ANQGSEA. Deletions cut 6 bases from V and 0 bases from J, with 16 bases between. This CDR3 region has 15 residues. The CDR3 reads CSVDLLQASTDTQYF. CDR3 coding DNA: TGCAGCGTCGACCTGTTACAGGCGAGCACAGATACGCAGTATTTT.

This clonotype is medium-sized within its sample. The CDR3 is CATLYDHQSGYTF. DNA of the CDR3: TGTGCCACCTTGTACGATCACCAGTCTGGCTACACCTTC. The J gene is TRBJ1-2, the V gene TRBV10-3; no firm D call. This CDR3 has 13 residues. V shed 10 bases and J shed 7 bases, with 19 bases lying between them. Germline assignment: CDR1 ENHRY and CDR2 SYGVKD.

This clonotype is medium-sized. The chain couples TRBV7-2 to TRBJ2-5; D is uncertain. V was pared by 1 base and J by 6 bases, with 9 bases between. There are 13 residues in the CDR3. The germline CDR1 and CDR2 sequences are SGHTA and FQGNSA. The CDR3 DNA is TGTGCCAGCAGCTTAGGCGGAATTCAGACCCAGTACTTC. It specifies CASSLGGIQTQYF.

The chain is built from TRBV12-3 or TRBV12-4 and TRBJ2-1, with D uncertain. The CDR3 is made up of 13 amino acids. V dropped 2 bases and J dropped 5 bases, with 7 bases sitting between them. DNA for the CDR3: TGTGCCAGCAGTTTAACTGGAAACAATGAGCAGTTCTTC. This translates into CASSLTGNNEQFF.

This clonotype has ten or more counts. This chain connects TRBV6-5 to TRBJ2-7; 9 nucleotides line up with TRBD1. This CDR3 is built from 16 residues. V lost 7 bases, J lost 4 bases, and 14 bases stayed unmatched. Looked up from germline, CDR1 is MNHEY and CDR2 is SVGAGI. The CDR3 region has the DNA TGTGCCAGCACTCCAGGTTCCGGGACAGGGAGTTACGAGCAGTACTTC. Amino acid sequence: CASTPGSGTGSYEQYF.

This clonotype has a count of ten or more. This sequence joins TRBV19 and TRBJ2-7; D not certain. The germline CDR1 and CDR2 sequences are LNHDA and SQIVND (reference sequence). This CDR3 has 12 residues. The V and J ends lost 5 bases and 0 bases respectively, with 5 bases between them. CDR3 residues: CASSHNSYEQYF. CDR3 nucleotides: TGTGCCAGTAGTCACAACTCCTACGAGCAGTACTTC.

This clonotype qualifies as medium-sized. In DNA form, the CDR3 reads TGTGCCAGCAGCTCACCGGCGGCGGGAGCAACCTACGAGCAGTACTTC. This codes for CASSSPAAGATYEQYF. V is TRBV7-9 and J is TRBJ2-7, with 7 bases identical to TRBD2. J was trimmed by 2 bases and V by 4 bases; bases with no gene match: 11. The V gene's germline CDR1 is SEHNR and CDR2 FQNEAQ (reference sequence). This CDR3 has 16 amino acids. Looking up the rest from reference TRBV7-9 and TRBJ2-7 gives the full variable domain: DTGVSQNPRHKITKRGQNVTFRCDPISEHNRLYWYRQTLGQGPEFLTYFQNEAQLEKSRLLSDRFSAERPKGSFSTLEIQRTEQGDSAMYLCASSSPAAGATYEQYFGPGTRLTVT.

This clonotype was picked up many times. The chain is built from TRBV13 and TRBJ2-7; D possibly corresponds to TRBD2 (6 bases). V lost 0 bases and J 5 bases, leaving 11 bases between the germline ends. This CDR3 comprises 14 residues. Germline V CDR1 and CDR2: PRHDT, FYEKMQ (reference sequence). The DNA of the CDR3 is TGTGCCAGCAGCTTAGGCGGGAGCGTAAACGAGCAGTACTTC. Protein: CASSLGGSVNEQYF. Supplemented by reference TRBV13 and TRBJ2-7, the full variable domain reads AAGVIQSPRHLIKEKRETATLKCYPIPRHDTVYWYQQGPGQDPQFLISFYEKMQSDKGSIPDRFSAQQFSDYHSELNMSSLELGDSALYFCASSLGGSVNEQYFGPGTRLTVT.